Ten or more counts support the clone carrying this T cell receptor (beta chain). Its antigen is unidentified. The sample is drawn from a study of regulatory T cells in long-lasting Graves disease. The study, taken as a whole, reports: Persistent disease samples used TRBV28, TRBJ1-2 and TRBJ2-5 preferentially.

Sample time point: persistent/refractory GD, antithyroid drugs over 5 years with positive TRAb. With RNA extracted from PBMCs as input, the TCR library was made. Arm-PCR with iRepertoire HTBI primers amplified the CDR3 regions for these TCR beta libraries. TCRdb re-derived calls from the multiplex PCR reads in MiXCR, one entry per CDR3 protein. Of over 450,000 distinct CDR3 sequences listed, roughly 21% are singletons. Trimming at V came to 3 bases and at J to 0 bases, leaving 8 bases not matched to a gene. CDR1 is KGHDR, CDR2 SFDVKD, per germline. The CDR3 loop spans 19 amino acids. The genes are TRBV24-1 and TRBJ2-2, with TRBD2 matching 11 bases. The sequencing here drew on peripheral blood mononuclear cells (PBMCs), taken when the disease was refractory, from a patient treated with antithyroid drugs. This TCR was sampled from a female donor with Graves disease. CDR3 amino acids: CATSDLGTSGAANTGELFF. CDR3 sequence (DNA): TGTGCCACCAGTGATCTCGGGACTAGCGGAGCCGCGAACACCGGGGAGCTGTTTTTT.